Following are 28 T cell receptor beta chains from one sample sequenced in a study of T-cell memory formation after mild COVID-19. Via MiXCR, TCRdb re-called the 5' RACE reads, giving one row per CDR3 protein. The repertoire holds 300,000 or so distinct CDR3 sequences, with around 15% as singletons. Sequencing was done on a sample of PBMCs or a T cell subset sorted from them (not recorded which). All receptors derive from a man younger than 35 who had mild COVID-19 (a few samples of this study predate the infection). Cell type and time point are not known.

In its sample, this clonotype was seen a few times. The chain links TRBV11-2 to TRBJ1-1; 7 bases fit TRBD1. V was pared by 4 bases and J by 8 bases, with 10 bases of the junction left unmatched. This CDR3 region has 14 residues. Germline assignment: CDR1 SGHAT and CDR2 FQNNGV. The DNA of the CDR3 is TGTGCCAGCAGCTGGACGACAGGGCCAAACGAAGCTTTCTTT. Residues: CASSWTTGPNEAFF.

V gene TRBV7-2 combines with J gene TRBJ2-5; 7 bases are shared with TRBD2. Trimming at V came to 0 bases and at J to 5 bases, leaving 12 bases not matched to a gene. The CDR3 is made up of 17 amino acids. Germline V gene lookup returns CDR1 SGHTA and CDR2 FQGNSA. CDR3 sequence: CASSLAPRGSGDETQYF. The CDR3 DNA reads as TGTGCCAGCAGCTTAGCCCCCAGAGGGAGCGGGGACGAGACCCAGTACTTC.

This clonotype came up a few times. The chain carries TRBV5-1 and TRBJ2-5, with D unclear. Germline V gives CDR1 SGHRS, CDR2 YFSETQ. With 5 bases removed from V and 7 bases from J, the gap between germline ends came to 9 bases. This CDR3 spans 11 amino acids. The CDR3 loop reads CASRDGVTQYF. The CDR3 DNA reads TGCGCCAGCAGGGATGGGGTGACCCAGTACTTC.

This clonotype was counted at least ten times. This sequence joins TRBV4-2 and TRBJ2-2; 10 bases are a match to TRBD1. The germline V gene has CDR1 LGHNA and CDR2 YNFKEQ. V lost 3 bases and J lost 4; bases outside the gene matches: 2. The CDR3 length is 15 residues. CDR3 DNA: TGTGCCAGCAGCCAGGGGACAGGGGTCACCGGGGAGCTGTTTTTT. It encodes CASSQGTGVTGELFF.

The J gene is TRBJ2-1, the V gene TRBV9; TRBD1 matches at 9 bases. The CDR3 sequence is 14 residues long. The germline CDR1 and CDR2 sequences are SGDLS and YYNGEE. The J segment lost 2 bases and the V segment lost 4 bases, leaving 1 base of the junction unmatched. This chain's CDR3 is CASSTGGPYNEQFF. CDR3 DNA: TGTGCCAGCAGCACAGGGGGCCCCTACAATGAGCAGTTCTTC.

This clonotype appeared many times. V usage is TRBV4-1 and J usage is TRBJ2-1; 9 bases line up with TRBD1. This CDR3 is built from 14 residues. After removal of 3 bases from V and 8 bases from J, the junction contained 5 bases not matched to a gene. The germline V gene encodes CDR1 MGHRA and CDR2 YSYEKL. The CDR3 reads CASSHGTGSHEQFF. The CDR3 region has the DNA TGCGCCAGCAGCCACGGGACAGGGAGTCATGAGCAGTTCTTC.

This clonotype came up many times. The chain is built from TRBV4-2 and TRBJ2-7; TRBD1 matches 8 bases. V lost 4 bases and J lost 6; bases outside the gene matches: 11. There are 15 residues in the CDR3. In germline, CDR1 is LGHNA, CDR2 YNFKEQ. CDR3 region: CASSRGRTGSFEQYF. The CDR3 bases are TGTGCCAGCAGCCGCGGAAGGACAGGGAGTTTCGAGCAGTACTTC.

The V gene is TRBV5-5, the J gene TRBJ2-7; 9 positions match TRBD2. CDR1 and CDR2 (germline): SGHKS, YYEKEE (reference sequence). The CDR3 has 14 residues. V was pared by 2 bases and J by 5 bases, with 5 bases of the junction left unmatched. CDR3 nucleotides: TGTGCCAGCAGCTTTAGCGGGGGTCGGGACGAGCAGTACGTC. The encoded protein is CASSFSGGRDEQYV.

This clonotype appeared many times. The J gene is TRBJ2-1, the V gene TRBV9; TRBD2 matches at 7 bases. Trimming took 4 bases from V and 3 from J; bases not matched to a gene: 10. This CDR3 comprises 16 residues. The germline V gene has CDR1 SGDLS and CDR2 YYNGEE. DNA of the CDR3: TGTGCCAGCAGCCCCTCCGGGGTAGCGGGCTACAATGAGCAGTTCTTC. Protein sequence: CASSPSGVAGYNEQFF.

The CDR3 loop is CASSLAGGPSTGELFF. The CDR3 bases are TGTGCCAGCAGCTTAGCGGGGGGGCCGAGCACCGGGGAGCTGTTTTTT. The chain carries TRBV7-6 and TRBJ2-2, with D possibly being TRBD2 (7 bases). Germline loops: CDR1 SGHVS, CDR2 FNYEAQ. The V gene lost 0 bases and the J gene lost 4 bases, with 12 bases spanning the gap. The CDR3 loop spans 16 amino acids.

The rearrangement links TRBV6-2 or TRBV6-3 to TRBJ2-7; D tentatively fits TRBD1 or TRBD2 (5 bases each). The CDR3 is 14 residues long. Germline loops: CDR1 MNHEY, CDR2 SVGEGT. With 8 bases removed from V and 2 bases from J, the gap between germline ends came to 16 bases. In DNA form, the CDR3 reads TGTGCCAGCCGACTTCGGGGCCAAGCCTACGAGCAGTACGTC. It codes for CASRLRGQAYEQYV.

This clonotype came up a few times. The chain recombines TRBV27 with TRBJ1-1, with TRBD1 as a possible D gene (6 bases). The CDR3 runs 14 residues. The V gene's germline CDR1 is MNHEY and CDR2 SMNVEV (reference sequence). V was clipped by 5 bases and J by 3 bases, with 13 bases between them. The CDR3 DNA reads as TGTGCCAGCAGTCCCCCGGGGGCGGACACTGAAGCTTTCTTT. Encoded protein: CASSPPGADTEAFF.

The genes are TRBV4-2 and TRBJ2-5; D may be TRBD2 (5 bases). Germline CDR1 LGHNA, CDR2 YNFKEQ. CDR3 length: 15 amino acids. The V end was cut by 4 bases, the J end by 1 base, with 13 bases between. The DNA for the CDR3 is TGTGCCAGCAGCCCCCGGACGGGGATCCAAGAGACCCAGTACTTC. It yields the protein CASSPRTGIQETQYF.

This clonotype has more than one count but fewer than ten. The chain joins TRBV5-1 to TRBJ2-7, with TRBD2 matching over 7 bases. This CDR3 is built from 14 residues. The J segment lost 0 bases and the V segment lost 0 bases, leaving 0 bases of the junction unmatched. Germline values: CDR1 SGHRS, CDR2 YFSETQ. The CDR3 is CASSLGTSSYEQYV. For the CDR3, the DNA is TGCGCCAGCAGCTTGGGGACTAGCTCCTACGAGCAGTACGTC.

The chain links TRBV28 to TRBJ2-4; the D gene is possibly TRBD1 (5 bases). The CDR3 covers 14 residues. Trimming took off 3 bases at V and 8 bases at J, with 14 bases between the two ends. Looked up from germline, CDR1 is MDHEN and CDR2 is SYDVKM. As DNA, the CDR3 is TGTGCCAGCAGTTTCCGACAGCTTCCTGACATTCAGTACTTC. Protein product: CASSFRQLPDIQYF. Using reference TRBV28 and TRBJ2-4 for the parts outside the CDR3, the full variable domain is DVKVTQSSRYLVKRTGEKVFLECVQDMDHENMFWYRQDPGLGLRLIYFSYDVKMKEKGDIPEGYSVSREKKERFSLILESASTNQTSMYLCASSFRQLPDIQYFGAGTRLSVL.

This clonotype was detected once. The CDR3 DNA sequence: TGTGCCAGCAGGGGGACTAGACTCACCGGGGAGCTGTTTTTT. This codes for CASRGTRLTGELFF. The V call is TRBV6-2 or TRBV6-3, the J call TRBJ2-2; 8 nucleotides align to TRBD2. The CDR3 has 14 amino acids. J lost 4 bases, V lost 6 bases, and 4 bases had no gene match. Germline CDR1 reads MNHEY; CDR2 reads SVGEGT.

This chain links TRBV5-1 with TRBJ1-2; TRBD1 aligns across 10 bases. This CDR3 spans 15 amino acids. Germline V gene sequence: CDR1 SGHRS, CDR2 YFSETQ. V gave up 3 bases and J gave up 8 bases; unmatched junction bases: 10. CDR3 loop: CASSSRQGALLGYTF. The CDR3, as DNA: TGCGCCAGCAGCTCGCGACAGGGGGCCCTTCTGGGCTACACCTTC.

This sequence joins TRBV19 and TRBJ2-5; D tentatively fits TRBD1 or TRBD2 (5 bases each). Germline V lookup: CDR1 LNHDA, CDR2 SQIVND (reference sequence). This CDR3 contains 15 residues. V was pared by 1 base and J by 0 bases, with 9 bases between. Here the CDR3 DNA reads TGTGCCAGTAGTATAGTGTGGGGGTACCAAGAGACCCAGTACTTC. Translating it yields CASSIVWGYQETQYF.

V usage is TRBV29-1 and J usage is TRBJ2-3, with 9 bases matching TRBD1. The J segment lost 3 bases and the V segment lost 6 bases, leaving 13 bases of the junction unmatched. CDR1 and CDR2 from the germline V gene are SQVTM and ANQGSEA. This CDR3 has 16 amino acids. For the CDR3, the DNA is TGCAGCGTCGGGGACAGGGTTTCGTCCCTTACAGATACGCAGTATTTT. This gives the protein CSVGDRVSSLTDTQYF.

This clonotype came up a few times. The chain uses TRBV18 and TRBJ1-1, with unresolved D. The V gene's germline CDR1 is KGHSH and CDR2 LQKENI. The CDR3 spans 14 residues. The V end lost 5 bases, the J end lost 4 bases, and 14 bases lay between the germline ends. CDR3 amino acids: CASSDPGRGTEAFF. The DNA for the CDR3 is TGTGCCAGCTCAGATCCGGGAAGAGGCACTGAAGCTTTCTTT.

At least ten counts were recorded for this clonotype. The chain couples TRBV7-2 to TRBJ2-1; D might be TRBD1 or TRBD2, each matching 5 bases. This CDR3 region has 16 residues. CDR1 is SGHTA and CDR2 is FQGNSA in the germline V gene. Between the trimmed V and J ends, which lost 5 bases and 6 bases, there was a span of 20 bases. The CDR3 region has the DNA TGTGCCAGCAGCCTAGAGCGAATGGGGGTAGGCAATGAGCAGTTCTTC. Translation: CASSLERMGVGNEQFF.

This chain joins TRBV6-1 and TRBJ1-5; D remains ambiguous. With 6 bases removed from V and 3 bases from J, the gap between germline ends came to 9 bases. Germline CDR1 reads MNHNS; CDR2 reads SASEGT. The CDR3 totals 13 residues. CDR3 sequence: CASRWVFNQPQHF. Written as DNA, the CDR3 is TGTGCCAGCAGGTGGGTCTTCAATCAGCCCCAGCATTTT.

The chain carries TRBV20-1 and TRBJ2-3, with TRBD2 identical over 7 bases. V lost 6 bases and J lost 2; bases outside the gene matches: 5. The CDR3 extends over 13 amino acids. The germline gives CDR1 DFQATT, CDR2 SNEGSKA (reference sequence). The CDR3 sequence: CSASGENTDTQYF. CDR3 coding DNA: TGCAGTGCCAGCGGGGAGAACACAGATACGCAGTATTTT.

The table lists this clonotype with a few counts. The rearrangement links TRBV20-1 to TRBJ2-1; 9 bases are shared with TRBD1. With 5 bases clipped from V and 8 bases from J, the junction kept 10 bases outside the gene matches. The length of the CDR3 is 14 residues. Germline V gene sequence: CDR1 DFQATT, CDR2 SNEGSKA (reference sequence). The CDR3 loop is CSAPGTGNLHEQFF. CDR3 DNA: TGCAGTGCTCCCGGGACAGGGAATCTCCATGAGCAGTTCTTC.

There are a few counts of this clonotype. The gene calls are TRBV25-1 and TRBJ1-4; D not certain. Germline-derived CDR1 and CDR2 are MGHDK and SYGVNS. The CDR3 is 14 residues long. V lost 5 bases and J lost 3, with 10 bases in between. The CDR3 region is CASSFQASNEKLFF. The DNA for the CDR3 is TGTGCCAGCAGTTTCCAGGCGTCTAATGAAAAACTGTTTTTT.

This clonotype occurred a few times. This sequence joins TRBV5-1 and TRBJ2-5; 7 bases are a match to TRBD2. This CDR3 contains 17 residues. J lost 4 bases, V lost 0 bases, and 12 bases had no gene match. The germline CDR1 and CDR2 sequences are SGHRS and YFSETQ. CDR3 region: CASSLVGGGSSGETQYF. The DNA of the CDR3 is TGCGCCAGCAGCTTGGTTGGGGGAGGGTCTTCTGGAGAGACCCAGTACTTC.

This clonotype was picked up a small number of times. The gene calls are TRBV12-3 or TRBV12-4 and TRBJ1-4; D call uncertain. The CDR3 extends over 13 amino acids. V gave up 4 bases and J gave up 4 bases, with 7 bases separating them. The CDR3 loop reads CASSSTVNEKLFF. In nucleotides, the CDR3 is TGTGCCAGCAGTTCAACCGTTAATGAAAAACTGTTTTTT.

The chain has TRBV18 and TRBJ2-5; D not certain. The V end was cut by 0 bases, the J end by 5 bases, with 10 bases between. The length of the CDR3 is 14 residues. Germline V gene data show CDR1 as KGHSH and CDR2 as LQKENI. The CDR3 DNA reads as TGTGCCAGCTCACCACCGGGGAAACGGGAGACCCAGTACTTC. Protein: CASSPPGKRETQYF. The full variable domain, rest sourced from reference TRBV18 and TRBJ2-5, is NAGVMQNPRHLVRRRGQEARLRCSPMKGHSHVYWYRQLPEEGLKFMVYLQKENIIDESGMPKERFSAEFPKEGPSILRIQQVVRGDSAAYFCASSPPGKRETQYFGPGTRLLVL.